What follows describes a single T cell receptor (beta chain). The antigen is unknown. This may be a read error: a much more frequent sequence differs by one nucleotide. The sample originates from a study of breast tumors, draining lymph nodes, adjacent tissues. CDR3 size: 13 residues. Germline CDR1 SGDLS, CDR2 YYNGEE. Overall study results and limits: Tumor repertoires ranked between lymph nodes and nontumor tissue in diversity, with V and J gene preferences. Luminal-like breast cancer showed significantly higher tumor–nontumor repertoire similarity than basal-like.

The lymph nodes were axillary draining lymph nodes from breast cancer patients. TCRdb reprocessed the multiplex PCR reads via MiXCR and lists one record per CDR3 protein. The sample consists of some 120,000 distinct CDR3 sequences, 20% to 25% of them appearing once. This sequence was found in a female donor with breast cancer. Some clones in this sample may be carry-over from other donors' samples. The V call is TRBV9, the J call TRBJ1-2; D uncertain. Specimen: axillary lymph node tissue. The CDR3: CASSVGLRDGHTF. DNA for the CDR3: TGTGCCAGCAGCGTAGGCTTACGGGATGGCCACACCTTC. Complete variable domain (other parts from reference TRBV9 and TRBJ1-2): DSGVTQTPKHLITATGQRVTLRCSPRSGDLSVYWYQQSLDQGLQFLIQYYNGEERAKGNILERFSAQQFPDLHSELNLSSLELGDSALYFCASSVGLRDGHTFGSGTRLTVV.